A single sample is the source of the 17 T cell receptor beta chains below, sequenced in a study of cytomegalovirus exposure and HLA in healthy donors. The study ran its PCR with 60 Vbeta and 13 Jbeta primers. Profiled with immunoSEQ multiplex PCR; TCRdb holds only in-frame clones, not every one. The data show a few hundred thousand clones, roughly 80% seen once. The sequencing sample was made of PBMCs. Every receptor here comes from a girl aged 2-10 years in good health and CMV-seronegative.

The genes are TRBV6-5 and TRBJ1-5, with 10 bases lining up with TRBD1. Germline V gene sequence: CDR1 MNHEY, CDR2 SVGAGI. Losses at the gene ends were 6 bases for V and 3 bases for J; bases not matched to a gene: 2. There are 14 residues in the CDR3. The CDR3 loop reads CASRGTGDNQPQHF. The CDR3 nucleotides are TGTGCCAGCAGAGGGACAGGGGACAATCAGCCCCAGCATTTT.

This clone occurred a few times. The CDR3 DNA reads TGTGCCAGCAGCAGCAGGAGGGAGCCGGGGGTCGGGGAGCTGTTTTTT. Encoded protein: CASSSRREPGVGELFF. V gene TRBV7-9 combines with J gene TRBJ2-2; TRBD2 is a possible D gene (6 bases). Trimming removed 5 bases from V and 7 bases from J, with 20 bases in between. CDR1 is SEHNR and CDR2 is FQNEAQ in the germline V gene (reference sequence). This CDR3 is 16 amino acids long.

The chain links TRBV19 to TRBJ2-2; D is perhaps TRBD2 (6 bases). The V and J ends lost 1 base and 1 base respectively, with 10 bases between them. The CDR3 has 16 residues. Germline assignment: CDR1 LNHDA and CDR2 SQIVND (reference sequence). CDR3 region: CASSIAGAGNTGELFF. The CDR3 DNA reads TGTGCCAGTAGTATAGCGGGAGCGGGGAACACCGGGGAGCTGTTTTTT.

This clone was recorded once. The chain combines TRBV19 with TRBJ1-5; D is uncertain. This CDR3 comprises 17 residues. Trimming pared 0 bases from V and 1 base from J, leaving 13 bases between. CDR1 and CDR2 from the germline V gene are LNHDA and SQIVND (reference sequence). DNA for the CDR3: TGTGCCAGTAGTATAGATAGGGAGGGAAGGAGCAATCAGCCCCAGCATTTT. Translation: CASSIDREGRSNQPQHF.

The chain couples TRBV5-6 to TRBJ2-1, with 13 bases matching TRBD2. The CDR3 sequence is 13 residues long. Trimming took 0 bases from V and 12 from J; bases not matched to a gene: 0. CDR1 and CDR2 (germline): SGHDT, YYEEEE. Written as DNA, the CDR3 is TGTGCCAGCAGCTTGGGACTAGCGGGAGGGCAGTTCTTC. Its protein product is CASSLGLAGGQFF.

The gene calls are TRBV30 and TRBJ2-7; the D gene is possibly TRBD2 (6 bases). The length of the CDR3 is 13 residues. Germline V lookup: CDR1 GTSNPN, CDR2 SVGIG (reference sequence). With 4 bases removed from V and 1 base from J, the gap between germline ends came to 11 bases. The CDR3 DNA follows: TGTGCCTGGACGGGGGACTTATCCTACGAGCAGTACTTC. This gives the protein CAWTGDLSYEQYF.

The CDR3 nucleotides are TGTGCCAGCAGCTTGGAGTCTGGAAACACCATATATTTT. Amino acids: CASSLESGNTIYF. The gene calls are TRBV11-2 and TRBJ1-3; the D is unclear. This CDR3 is built from 13 residues. The V and J ends lost 3 bases and 1 base respectively, with 4 bases between them. The germline V gene encodes CDR1 SGHAT and CDR2 FQNNGV. Based on the CDR3 plus reference TRBV11-2 and TRBJ1-3, the full variable domain is EAGVAQSPRYKIIEKRQSVAFWCNPISGHATLYWYQQILGQGPKLLIQFQNNGVVDDSQLPKDRFSAERLKGVDSTLKIQPAKLEDSAVYLCASSLESGNTIYFGEGSWLTVV.

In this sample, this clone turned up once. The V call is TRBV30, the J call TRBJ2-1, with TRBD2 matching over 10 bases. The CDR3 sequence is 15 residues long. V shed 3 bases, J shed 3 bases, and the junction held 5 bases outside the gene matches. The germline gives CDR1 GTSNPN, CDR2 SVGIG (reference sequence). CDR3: CAWRAGTSDYNEQFF. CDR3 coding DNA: TGTGCCTGGAGGGCCGGGACTAGCGACTACAATGAGCAGTTCTTC.

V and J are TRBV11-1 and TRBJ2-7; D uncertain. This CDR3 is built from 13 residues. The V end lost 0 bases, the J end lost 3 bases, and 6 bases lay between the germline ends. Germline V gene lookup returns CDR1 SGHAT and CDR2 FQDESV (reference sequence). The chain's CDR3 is CASSLATHYEQYF. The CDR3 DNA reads TGTGCCAGCAGCTTAGCCACTCACTACGAGCAGTACTTC.

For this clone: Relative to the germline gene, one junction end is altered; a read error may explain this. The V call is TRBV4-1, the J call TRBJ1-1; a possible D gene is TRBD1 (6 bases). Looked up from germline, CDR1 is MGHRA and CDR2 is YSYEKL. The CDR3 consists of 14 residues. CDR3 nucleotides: TGTGCCAGCAGCCCCCAGGGGCCGGGCACTGAAGCTTTCTTT. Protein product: CASSPQGPGTEAFF.

CDR3: CASSSLEGLYTGELFF. CDR3 nucleotides: TGTGCCAGCAGTTCCCTGGAGGGGTTGTACACCGGGGAGCTGTTTTTT. The gene calls are TRBV28 and TRBJ2-2; D may be TRBD2 (6 bases). V was shortened by 4 bases and J by 3 bases, with 15 bases between the two germline ends. The CDR3 consists of 16 residues. Per the germline V gene, CDR1 is MDHEN and CDR2 is SYDVKM. The whole variable domain, filled in from reference TRBV28 and TRBJ2-2, reads DVKVTQSSRYLVKRTGEKVFLECVQDMDHENMFWYRQDPGLGLRLIYFSYDVKMKEKGDIPEGYSVSREKKERFSLILESASTNQTSMYLCASSSLEGLYTGELFFGEGSRLTVL.

The CDR3 region is CASSDRAEPTNEKLFF. The CDR3 coding sequence is TGTGCCAGTAGCGACAGGGCTGAGCCAACTAATGAAAAACTGTTTTTT. This rearrangement joins TRBV19 to TRBJ1-4; 7 nucleotides match TRBD1. The CDR3 length is 16 residues. Trimming took 6 bases from V and 0 from J; bases not matched to a gene: 7. Germline V CDR1 and CDR2: LNHDA, SQIVND (reference sequence).

CDR3 bases: TGTGCCAGCAGCCCGACAACAGGGGTAAAGGAGCAGTACTTC. Its translation: CASSPTTGVKEQYF. The rearrangement links TRBV7-9 to TRBJ2-7; 7 bases are a match to TRBD1. From germline, CDR1 is SEHNR and CDR2 FQNEAQ (reference sequence). The CDR3 has 14 residues. V gave up 5 bases and J gave up 7 bases; unmatched junction bases: 11.

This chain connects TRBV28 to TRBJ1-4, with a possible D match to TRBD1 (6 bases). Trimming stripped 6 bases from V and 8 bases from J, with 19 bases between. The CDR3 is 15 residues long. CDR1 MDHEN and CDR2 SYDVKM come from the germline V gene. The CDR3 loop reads CASSFLGEDREKLFF. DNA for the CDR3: TGTGCCAGCAGCTTTCTCGGTGAGGACAGAGAAAAACTGTTTTTT.

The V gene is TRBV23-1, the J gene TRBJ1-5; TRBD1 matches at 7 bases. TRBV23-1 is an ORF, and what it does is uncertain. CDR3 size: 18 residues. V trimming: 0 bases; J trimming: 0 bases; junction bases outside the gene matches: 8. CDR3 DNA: TGCGCCAGCAGTCAATCGGGTGACAGGGTTTGTAGCAATCAGCCCCAGCATTTT. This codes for CASSQSGDRVCSNQPQHF.

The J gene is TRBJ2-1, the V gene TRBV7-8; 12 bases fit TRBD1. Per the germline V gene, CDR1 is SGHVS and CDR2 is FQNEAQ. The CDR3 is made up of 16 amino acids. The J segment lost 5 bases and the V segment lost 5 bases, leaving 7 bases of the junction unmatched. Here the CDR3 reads CASSPRGTGGNNEQFF. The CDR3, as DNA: TGTGCCAGCAGCCCGCGCGGGACAGGGGGCAACAATGAGCAGTTCTTC.

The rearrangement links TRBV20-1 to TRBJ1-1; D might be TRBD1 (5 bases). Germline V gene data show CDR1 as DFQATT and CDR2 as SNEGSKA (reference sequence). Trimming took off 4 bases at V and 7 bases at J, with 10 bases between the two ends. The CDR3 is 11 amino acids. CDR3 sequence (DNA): TGCAGTGCTACCAGGGCTGGTGAAGCTTTCTTT. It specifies CSATRAGEAFF.